This T cell receptor (beta chain) was sequenced during a study of identical twins (dated by TCRdb to the mid-2010s). With respect to the entire study: TCR alpha and beta repertoires from monozygotic twins, unrelated adults of various ages and cord blood were deep-sequenced to test whether fetal clonotypes persist. To rule out contamination, the twin experiments were replicated at different times with different library preparation protocols. What the work shows at the level of the full study, not this receptor alone: Excess twin sharing in beta out-of-frame sequences was weaker because fewer shared sequences lowered the signal-to-noise ratio. Because the same donors could not be followed over many years, conclusions were based on cross-sectional statistical analysis. Compared with coincidental sharing between unrelated individuals, an excess of low generation-probability sequences was observed among out-of-frame TCR alpha sequences shared between twins. Fewer insertions were carried by abundant cord blood beta clonotypes; a weaker similar trend was observed in young adult naive repertoires, while no such trend was observed in memory repertoires. In monozygotic twins, out-of-frame TCR alpha sharing was systematically underestimated by recombination models, although the models agreed with sharing between unrelated individuals. Zero-insertion analyses could be partly confounded by invariant T cells such as MAIT and iNKT, although diverse VJ usage argued against such confounding for most clonotypes.

There are a few counts of this clonotype. What this receptor recognizes is not known. Within one base of it there is no much larger clone, and no base qualities were kept. V and J are trimmed by 7 bases and 0 bases, and the gene matches miss 10 bases of the junction. The CDR3 numbers 18 residues from cysteine through phenylalanine. Kept here is only the CDR3 DNA, which spans 54 bases and is read in frame from base 1. For CDR1 and CDR2, the germline V gene (reference sequence) lists MNHEY and SMNVEV. The library was produced with 5' RACE. The instrument was an Illumina HiSeq 2000. A universal primer binding site was introduced by template switching, and a unique molecular identifier was present in the final cDNA, enabling accurate counting of TCR cDNA molecules. Specific primers in the conserved constant-segment region were used to synthesize first-strand cDNA for TCR alpha and beta chains. To control for contamination, every cDNA library was double barcoded, receiving both a SMART-Mk sample barcode and Illumina barcodes. Two successive PCR steps introduced TruSeq adapter sequences along with Illumina sample barcodes. TCR alpha and beta cDNA libraries were sequenced on the Illumina HiSeq platform with custom primers. For the original study's pipeline: MiGEC was used to process raw reads and extract unique molecular identifiers, and MiXCR was used to find CDR3 positions. Recombination models were inferred per individual with the repgenHMM and IGoR tools using an EM algorithm. Shared clonotype analysis was performed with the tcR package in R, normalizing sharing by the product of cloneset sizes. Out-of-frame nonproductive sequences were analyzed to study raw recombination free of thymic and clonal selection effects. The public sequencing data were trimmed at Q25 with fastp and processed into clonotypes with MiXCR by TCRdb, which kept only in-frame beta chains. Here each entry gathers all rows of one CDR3 protein and keeps the most common genes and DNA. TCRdb, not the authors, supplied the V and J calls. Present in this sample are some 660,000 distinct CDR3 sequences, less than 10% of which were seen just once. The ten largest make up approximately 0.96% of the sample.

All donors were healthy Caucasians. The twin cohort consisted of three pairs of female monozygotic twins, all aged roughly 18 to 30 years. RNA for TCR libraries was isolated from peripheral blood mononuclear cells. The sample was also reused in another study, on yellow fever vaccine responses in identical twins. Drawing on the second study: According to the authors, in identical twins the way T cells responded to vaccination appeared partly convergent and partly personalized. In identical twins, the study followed T cell clones that responded to the vaccine with precision.

The sequenced material came from PBMCs. The TCR sequence derives from a woman younger than 30 in good health. This receptor chain uses TRBV27 and TRBJ2-6; 9 middle bases align to TRBD2. The DNA is TGTGCCAGCACCCGAATAGCGGGGGCCGTCTCTGGGGCCAACGTCCTGACTTTC. It specifies CASTRIAGAVSGANVLTF.